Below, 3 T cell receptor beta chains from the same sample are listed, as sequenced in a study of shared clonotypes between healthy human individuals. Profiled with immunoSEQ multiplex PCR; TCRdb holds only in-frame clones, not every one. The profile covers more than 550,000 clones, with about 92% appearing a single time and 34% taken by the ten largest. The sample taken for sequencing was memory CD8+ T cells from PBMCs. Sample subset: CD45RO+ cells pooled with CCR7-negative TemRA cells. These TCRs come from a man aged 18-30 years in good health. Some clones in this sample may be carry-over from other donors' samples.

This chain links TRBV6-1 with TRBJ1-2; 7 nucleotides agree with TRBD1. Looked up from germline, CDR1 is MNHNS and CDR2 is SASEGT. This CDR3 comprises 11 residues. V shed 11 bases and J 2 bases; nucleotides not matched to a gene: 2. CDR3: CAGQENYGYTF. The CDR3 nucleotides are TGTGCCGGACAGGAGAACTATGGCTACACCTTC.

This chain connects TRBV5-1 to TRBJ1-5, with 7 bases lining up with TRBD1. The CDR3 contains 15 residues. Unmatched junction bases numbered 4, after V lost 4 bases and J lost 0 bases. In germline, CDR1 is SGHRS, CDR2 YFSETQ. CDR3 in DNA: TGCGCCAGCAGCCATACAGGGGATAGCAATCAGCCCCAGCATTTT. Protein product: CASSHTGDSNQPQHF. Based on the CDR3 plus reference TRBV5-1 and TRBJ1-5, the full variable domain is KAGVTQTPRYLIKTRGQQVTLSCSPISGHRSVSWYQQTPGQGLQFLFEYFSETQRNKGNFPGRFSGRQFSNSRSEMNVSTLELGDSALYLCASSHTGDSNQPQHFGDGTRLSIL.

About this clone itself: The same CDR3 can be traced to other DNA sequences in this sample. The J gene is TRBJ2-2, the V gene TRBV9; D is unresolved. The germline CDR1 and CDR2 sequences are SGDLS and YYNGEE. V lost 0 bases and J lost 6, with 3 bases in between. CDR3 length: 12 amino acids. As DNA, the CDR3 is TGTGCCAGCAGCGTAGGGTCCGGGGAGCTGTTTTTT. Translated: CASSVGSGELFF.